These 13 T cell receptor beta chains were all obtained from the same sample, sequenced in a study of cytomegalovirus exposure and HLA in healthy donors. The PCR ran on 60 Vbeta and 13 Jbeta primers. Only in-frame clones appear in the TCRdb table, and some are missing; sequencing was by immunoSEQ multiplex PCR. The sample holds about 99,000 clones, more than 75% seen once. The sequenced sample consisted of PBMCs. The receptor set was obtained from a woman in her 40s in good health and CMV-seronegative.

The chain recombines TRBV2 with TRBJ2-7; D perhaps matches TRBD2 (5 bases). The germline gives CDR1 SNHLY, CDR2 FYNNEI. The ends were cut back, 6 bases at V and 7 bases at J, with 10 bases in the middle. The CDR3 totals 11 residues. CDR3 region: CASRAAQEQYF. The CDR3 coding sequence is TGTGCCAGCAGAGCGGCGCAAGAGCAGTACTTC.

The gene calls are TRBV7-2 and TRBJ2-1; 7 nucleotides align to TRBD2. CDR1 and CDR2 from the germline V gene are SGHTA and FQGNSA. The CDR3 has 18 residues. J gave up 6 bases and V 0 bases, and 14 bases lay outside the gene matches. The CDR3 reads CASSLATKAGLYPNEQFF. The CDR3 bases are TGTGCCAGCAGCTTAGCAACTAAGGCGGGACTATATCCCAATGAGCAGTTCTTC. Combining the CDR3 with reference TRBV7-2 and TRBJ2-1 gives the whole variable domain GAGVSQSPSNKVTEKGKDVELRCDPISGHTALYWYRQSLGQGLEFLIYFQGNSAPDKSGLPSDRFSAERTGGSVSTLTIQRTQQEDSAVYLCASSLATKAGLYPNEQFFGPGTRLTVL.

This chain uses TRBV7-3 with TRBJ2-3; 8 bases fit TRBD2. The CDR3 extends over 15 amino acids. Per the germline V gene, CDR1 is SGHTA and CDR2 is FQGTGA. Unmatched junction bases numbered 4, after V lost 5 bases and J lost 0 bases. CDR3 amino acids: CASSNGGRSTDTQYF. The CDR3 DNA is TGTGCCAGCAGCAATGGCGGGAGGAGCACAGATACGCAGTATTTT.

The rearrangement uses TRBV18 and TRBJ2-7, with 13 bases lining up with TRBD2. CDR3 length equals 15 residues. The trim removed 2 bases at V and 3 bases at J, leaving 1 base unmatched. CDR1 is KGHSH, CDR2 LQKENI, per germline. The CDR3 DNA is TGTGCCAGCTCACCAGGGACTAGCGGGATCTACGAGCAGTACTTC. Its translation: CASSPGTSGIYEQYF.

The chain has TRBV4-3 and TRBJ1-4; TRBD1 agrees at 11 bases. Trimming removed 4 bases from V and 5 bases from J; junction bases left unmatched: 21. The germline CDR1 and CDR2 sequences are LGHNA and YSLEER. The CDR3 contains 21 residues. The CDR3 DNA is TGCGCCAGCAGCCCCGTTAGGACAGGGGGCTCGGATGGGTTCAGAAATGAAAAACTGTTTTTT. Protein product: CASSPVRTGGSDGFRNEKLFF.

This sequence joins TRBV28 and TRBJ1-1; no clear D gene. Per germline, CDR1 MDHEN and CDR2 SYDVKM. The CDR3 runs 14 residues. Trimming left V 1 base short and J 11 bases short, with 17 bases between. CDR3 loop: CASSLSVGVRMAFF. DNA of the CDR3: TGTGCCAGCAGTTTATCGGTCGGTGTTCGAATGGCTTTCTTT. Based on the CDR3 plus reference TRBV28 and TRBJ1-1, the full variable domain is DVKVTQSSRYLVKRTGEKVFLECVQDMDHENMFWYRQDPGLGLRLIYFSYDVKMKEKGDIPEGYSVSREKKERFSLILESASTNQTSMYLCASSLSVGVRMAFFGQGTRLTVV.

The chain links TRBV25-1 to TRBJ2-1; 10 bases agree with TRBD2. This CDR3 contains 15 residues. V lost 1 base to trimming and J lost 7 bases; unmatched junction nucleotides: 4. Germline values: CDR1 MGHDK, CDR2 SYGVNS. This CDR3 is CASSEWSTSGNEQFF. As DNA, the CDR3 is TGTGCCAGCAGTGAATGGTCGACTAGCGGGAATGAGCAGTTCTTC.

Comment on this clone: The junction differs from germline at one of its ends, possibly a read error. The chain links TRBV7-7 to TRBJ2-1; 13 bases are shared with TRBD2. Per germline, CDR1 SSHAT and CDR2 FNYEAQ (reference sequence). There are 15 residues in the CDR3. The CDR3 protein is CASSRSLAGGDEQFF. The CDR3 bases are TGTGCTAGCAGCCGTTCACTAGCGGGAGGGGATGAGCAGTTCTTC.

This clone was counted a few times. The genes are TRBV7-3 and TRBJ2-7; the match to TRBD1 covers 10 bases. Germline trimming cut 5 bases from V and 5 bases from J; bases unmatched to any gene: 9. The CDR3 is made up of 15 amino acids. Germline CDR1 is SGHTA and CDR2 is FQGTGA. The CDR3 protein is CASSRSPGQGNEQYF. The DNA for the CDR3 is TGTGCCAGCAGCCGATCCCCGGGACAGGGGAACGAGCAGTACTTC.

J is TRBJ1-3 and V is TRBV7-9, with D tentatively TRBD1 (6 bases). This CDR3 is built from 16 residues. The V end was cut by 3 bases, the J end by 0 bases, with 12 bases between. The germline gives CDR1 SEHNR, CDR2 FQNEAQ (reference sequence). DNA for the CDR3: TGTGCCAGCAGCTTGGGACACACGAGCTCTGGAAACACCATATATTTT. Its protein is CASSLGHTSSGNTIYF.

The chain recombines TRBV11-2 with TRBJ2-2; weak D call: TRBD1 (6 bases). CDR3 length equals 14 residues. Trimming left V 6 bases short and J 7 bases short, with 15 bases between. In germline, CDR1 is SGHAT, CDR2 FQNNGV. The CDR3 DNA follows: TGTGCCAGCAGGATTACAGGGTGGAGCGGGGAGCTGTTTTTT. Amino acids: CASRITGWSGELFF.

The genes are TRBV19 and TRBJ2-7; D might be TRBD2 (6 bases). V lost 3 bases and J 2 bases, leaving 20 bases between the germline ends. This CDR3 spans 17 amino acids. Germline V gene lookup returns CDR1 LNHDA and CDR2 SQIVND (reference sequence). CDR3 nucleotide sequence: TGTGCCAGTAGTATTAGCGGCTTCTCAACGCAACCCTACGAGCAGTACTTC. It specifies CASSISGFSTQPYEQYF.

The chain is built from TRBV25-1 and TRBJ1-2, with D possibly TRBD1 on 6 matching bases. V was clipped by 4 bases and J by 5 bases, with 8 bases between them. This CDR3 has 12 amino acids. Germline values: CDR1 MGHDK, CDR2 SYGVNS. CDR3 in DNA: TGTGCCAGCAGTGCCACAGGGTATGGCTACACCTTC. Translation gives CASSATGYGYTF.